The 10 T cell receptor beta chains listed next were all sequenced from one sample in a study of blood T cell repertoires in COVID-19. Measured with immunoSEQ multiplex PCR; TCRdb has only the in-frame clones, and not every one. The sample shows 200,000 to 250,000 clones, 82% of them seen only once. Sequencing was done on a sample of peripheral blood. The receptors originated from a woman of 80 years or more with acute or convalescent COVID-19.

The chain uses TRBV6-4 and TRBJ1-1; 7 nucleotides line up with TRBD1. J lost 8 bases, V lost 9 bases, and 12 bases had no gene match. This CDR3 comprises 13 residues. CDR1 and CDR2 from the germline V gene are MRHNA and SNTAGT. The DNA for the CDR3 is TGTGCCAGTCGCCGGGACAGCACATTAGAAGCTTTCTTT. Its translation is CASRRDSTLEAFF.

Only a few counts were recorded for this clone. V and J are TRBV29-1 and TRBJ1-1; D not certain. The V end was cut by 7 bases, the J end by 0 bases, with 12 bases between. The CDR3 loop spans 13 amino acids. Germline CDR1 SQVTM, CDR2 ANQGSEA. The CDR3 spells CSAIDDMNTEAFF. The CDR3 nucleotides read TGCAGCGCCATCGACGACATGAACACTGAAGCTTTCTTT.

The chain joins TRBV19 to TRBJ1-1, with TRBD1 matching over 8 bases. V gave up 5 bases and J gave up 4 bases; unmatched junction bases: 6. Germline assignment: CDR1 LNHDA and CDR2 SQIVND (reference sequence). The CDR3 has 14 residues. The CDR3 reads CASSLQGEGTEAFF. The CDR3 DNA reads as TGTGCCAGTAGTTTACAGGGGGAGGGCACTGAAGCTTTCTTT. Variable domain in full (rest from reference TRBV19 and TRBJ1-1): DGGITQSPKYLFRKEGQNVTLSCEQNLNHDAMYWYRQDPGQGLRLIYYSQIVNDFQKGDIAEGYSVSREKKESFPLTVTSAQKNPTAFYLCASSLQGEGTEAFFGQGTRLTVV.

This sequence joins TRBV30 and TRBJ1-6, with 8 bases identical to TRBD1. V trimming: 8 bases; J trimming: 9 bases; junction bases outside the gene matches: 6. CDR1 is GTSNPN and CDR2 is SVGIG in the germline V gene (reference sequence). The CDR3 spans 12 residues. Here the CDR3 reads CAGGQGSSPLHF. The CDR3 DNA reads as TGTGCCGGTGGACAGGGCAGTTCACCCCTCCACTTT.

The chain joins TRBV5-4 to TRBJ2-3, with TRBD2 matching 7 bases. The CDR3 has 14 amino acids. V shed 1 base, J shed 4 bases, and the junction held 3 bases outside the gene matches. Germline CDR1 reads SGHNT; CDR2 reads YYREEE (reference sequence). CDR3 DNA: TGTGCCAGCAGCTTGACTAGCGTCCCAGATACGCAGTATTTT. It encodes CASSLTSVPDTQYF. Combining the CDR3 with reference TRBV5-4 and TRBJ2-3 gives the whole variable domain ETGVTQSPTHLIKTRGQQVTLRCSSQSGHNTVSWYQQALGQGPQFIFQYYREEENGRGNFPPRFSGLQFPNYSSELNVNALELDDSALYLCASSLTSVPDTQYFGPGTRLTVL.

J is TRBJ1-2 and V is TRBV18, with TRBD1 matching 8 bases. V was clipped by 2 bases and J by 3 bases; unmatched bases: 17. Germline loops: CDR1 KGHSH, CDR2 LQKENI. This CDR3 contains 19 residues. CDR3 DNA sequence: TGTGCCAGCTCACCAATCCCCTCATCAGGGGGCGGGCATGACTATGGCTACACCTTC. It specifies CASSPIPSSGGGHDYGYTF.

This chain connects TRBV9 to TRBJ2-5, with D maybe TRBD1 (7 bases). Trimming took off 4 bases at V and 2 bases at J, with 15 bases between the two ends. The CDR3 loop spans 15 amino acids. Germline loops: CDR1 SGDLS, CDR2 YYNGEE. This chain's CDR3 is CASSPGGGQQETQYF. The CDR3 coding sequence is TGTGCCAGCAGCCCCGGAGGGGGACAGCAAGAGACCCAGTACTTC.

CDR3 protein: CASSQERGFGLHTEAFF. CDR3 coding DNA: TGTGCCAGCAGCCAAGAACGTGGCTTTGGGCTGCACACTGAAGCTTTCTTT. The chain carries TRBV3-1 (or the pseudogene TRBV3-2) and TRBJ1-1, with D uncertain. V was shortened by 0 bases and J by 3 bases, with 17 bases between the two germline ends. The CDR3 is 17 amino acids. Germline CDR1 reads LGHDT; CDR2 reads YNNKEL (reference sequence).

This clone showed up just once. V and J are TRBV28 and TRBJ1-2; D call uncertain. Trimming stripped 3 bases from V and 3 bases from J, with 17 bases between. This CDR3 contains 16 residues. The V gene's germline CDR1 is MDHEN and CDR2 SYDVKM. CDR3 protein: CASSLRPPGVDYGYTF. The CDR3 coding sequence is TGTGCCAGCAGTTTGCGACCCCCCGGGGTGGACTATGGCTACACCTTC.

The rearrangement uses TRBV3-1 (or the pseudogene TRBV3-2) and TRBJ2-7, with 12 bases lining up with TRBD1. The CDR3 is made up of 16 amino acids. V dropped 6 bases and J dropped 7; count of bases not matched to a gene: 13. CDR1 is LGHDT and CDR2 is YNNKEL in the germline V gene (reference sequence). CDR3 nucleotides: TGTGCCAGCAGTCGAAATGGGGGACAGGGGGCGCGGGAGCAGTACTTC. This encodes CASSRNGGQGAREQYF.